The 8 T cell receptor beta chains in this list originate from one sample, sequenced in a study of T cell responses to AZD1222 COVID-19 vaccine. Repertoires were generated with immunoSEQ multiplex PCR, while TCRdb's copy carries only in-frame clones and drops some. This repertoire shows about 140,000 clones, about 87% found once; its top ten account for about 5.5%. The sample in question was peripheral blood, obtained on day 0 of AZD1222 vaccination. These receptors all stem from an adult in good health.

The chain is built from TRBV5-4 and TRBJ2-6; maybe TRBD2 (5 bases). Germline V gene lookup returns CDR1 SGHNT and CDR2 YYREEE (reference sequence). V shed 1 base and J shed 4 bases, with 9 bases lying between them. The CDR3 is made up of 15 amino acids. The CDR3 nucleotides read TGTGCCAGCAGCTTGTGGGAGATGGGGGCCAACGTCCTGACTTTC. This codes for CASSLWEMGANVLTF.

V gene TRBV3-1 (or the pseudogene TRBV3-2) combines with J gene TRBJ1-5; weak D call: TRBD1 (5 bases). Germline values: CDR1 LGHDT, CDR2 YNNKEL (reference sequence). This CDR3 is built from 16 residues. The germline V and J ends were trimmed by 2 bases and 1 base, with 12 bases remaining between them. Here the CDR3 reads CASSQRAGSSNQPQHF. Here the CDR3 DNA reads TGTGCCAGCAGCCAAAGAGCAGGGAGCAGCAATCAGCCCCAGCATTTT.

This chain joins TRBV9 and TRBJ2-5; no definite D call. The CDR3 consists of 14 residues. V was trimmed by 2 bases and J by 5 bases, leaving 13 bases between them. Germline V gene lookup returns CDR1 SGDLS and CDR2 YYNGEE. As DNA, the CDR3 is TGTGCCAGCAGCGTTTCGCAGGTTAGGGAGACCCAGTACTTC. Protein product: CASSVSQVRETQYF.

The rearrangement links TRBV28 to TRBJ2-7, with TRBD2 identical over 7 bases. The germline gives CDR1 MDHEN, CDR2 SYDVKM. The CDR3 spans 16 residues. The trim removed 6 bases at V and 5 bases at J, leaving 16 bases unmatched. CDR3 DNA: TGTGCCAGCAGCCTTCCCGCTAGCGGAGTCTTTGACGAGCAGTACTTC. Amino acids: CASSLPASGVFDEQYF. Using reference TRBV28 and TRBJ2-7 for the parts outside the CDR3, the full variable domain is DVKVTQSSRYLVKRTGEKVFLECVQDMDHENMFWYRQDPGLGLRLIYFSYDVKMKEKGDIPEGYSVSREKKERFSLILESASTNQTSMYLCASSLPASGVFDEQYFGPGTRLTVT.

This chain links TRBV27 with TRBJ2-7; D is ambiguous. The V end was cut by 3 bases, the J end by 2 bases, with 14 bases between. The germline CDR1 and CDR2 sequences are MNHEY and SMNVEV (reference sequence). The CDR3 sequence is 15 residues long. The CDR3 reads CASSFGHKPTYEQYF. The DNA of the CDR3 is TGTGCCAGCAGTTTTGGTCACAAACCCACCTACGAGCAGTACTTC.

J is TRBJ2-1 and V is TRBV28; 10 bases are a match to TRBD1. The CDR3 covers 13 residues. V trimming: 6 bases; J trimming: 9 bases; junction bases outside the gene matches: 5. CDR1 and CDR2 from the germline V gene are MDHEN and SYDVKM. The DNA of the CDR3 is TGTGCCAGCAGCCCGGGACAGGGGACTGAGCAGTTCTTC. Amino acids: CASSPGQGTEQFF.

CDR3 sequence: CASGGFRSAGLEQYF. In DNA, the CDR3 is TGTGCCAGCGGCGGCTTTAGATCCGCGGGGCTCGAGCAGTACTTC. This chain links TRBV27 with TRBJ2-7; possibly TRBD2 for D (6 bases). The CDR3 length is 15 residues. The germline V gene has CDR1 MNHEY and CDR2 SMNVEV (reference sequence). With 8 bases removed from V and 6 bases from J, the gap between germline ends came to 23 bases.

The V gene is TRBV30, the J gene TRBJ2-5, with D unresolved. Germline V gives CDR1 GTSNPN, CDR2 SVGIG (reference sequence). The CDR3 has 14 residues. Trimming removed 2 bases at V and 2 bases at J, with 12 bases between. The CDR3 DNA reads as TGTGCCTGGAGTCTTGGGCGTCAACAAGAGACCCAGTACTTC. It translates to CAWSLGRQQETQYF.